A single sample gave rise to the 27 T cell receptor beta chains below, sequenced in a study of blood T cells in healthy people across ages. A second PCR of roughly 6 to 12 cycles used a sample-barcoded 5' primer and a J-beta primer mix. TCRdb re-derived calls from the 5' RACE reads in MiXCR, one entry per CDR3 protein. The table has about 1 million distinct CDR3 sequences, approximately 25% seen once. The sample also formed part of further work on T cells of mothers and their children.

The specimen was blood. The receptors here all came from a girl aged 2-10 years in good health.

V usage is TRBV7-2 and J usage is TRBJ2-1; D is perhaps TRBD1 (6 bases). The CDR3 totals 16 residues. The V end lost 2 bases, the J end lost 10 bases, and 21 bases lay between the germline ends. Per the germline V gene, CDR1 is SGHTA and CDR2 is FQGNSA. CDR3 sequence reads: CASSLLARQSQGEQFF. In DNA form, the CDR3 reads TGTGCCAGCAGCTTACTGGCGCGCCAATCGCAGGGGGAGCAGTTCTTC.

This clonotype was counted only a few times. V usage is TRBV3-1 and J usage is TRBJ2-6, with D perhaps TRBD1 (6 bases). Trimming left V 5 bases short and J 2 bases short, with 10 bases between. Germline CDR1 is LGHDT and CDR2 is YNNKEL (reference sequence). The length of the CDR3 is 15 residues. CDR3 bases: TGTGCCAGCAGCAGGGACATGACTGGGGCCAACGTCCTGACTTTC. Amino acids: CASSRDMTGANVLTF.

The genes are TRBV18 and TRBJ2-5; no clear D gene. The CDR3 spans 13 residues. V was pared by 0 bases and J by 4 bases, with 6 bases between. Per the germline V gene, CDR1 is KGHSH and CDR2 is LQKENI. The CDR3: CASSPPSSETQYF. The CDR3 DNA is TGTGCCAGCTCACCACCCAGCTCAGAGACCCAGTACTTC.

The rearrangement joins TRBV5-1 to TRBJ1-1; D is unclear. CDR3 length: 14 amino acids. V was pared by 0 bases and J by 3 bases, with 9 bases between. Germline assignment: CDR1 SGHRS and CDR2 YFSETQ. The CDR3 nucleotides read TGCGCCAGCAGCTTGGCGGGTCGAGACACTGAAGCTTTCTTT. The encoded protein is CASSLAGRDTEAFF.

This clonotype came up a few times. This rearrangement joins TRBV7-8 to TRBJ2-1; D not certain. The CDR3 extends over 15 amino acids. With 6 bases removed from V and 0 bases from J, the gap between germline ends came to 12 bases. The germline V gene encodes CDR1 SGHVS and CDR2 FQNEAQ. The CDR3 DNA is TGTGCCAGCAGATACGGAACGAGCTCCTACAATGAGCAGTTCTTC. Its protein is CASRYGTSSYNEQFF.

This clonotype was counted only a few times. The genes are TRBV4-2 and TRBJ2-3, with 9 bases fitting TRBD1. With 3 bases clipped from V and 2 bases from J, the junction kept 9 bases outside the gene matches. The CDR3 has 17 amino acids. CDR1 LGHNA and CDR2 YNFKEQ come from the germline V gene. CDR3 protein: CASSHQWDRAHTDTQYF. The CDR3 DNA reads TGTGCCAGCAGCCACCAATGGGACAGGGCACACACAGATACGCAGTATTTT.

The CDR3: CATSQDSGTKAFF. DNA of the CDR3: TGTGCCACCAGTCAGGACAGTGGCACAAAAGCTTTCTTT. The V and J genes are TRBV24-1 and TRBJ1-1; D may be TRBD1 (6 bases). Germline CDR1 is KGHDR and CDR2 is SFDVKD. CDR3 size: 13 residues. Trimming left V 6 bases short and J 9 bases short, with 16 bases between.

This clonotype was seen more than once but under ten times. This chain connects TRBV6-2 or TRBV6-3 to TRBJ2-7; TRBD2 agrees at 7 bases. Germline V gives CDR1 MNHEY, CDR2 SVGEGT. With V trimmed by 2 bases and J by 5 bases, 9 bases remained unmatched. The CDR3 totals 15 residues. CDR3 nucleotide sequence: TGTGCCAGCAGTTACGGGGGGGGAGCCCCCGACGAGCAGTACTTC. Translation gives CASSYGGGAPDEQYF.

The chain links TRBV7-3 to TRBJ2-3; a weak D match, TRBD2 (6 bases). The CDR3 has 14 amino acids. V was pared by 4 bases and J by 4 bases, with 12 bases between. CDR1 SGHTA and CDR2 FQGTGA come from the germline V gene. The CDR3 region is CASSSPGRPDTQYF. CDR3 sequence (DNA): TGTGCCAGCAGCTCCCCGGGGAGGCCAGATACGCAGTATTTT.

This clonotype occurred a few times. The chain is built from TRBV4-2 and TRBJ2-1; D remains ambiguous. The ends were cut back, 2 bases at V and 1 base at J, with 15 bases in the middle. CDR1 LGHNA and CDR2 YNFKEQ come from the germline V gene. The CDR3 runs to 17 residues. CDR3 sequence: CASSQTRRIISYNEQFF. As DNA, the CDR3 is TGTGCCAGCAGCCAAACGAGACGTATAATATCCTACAATGAGCAGTTCTTC.

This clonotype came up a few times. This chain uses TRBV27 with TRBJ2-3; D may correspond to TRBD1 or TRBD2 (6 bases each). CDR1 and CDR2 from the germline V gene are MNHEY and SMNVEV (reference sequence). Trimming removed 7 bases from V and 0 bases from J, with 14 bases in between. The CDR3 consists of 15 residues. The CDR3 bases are TGTGCCAGCAAGTTGACAGGAGGGAGCACAGATACGCAGTATTTT. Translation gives CASKLTGGSTDTQYF.

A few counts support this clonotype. The DNA of the CDR3 is TGTGCCAGCAGAGGAGCGGGGCCCAACAATGAGCAGTTCTTC. Translation gives CASRGAGPNNEQFF. The chain recombines TRBV28 with TRBJ2-5; 7 bases map to TRBD2. The DNA end lines up better with TRBJ2-1; the J call may be wrong. Germline V CDR1 and CDR2: MDHEN, SYDVKM. This CDR3 region has 14 residues.

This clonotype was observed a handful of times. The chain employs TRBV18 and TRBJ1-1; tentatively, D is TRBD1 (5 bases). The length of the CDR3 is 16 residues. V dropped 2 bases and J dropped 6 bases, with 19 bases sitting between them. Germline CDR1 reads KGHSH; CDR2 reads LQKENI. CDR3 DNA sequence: TGTGCCAGCTCACCAGGCGCAGGGACGGTAGGAGCTGAAGCTTTCTTT. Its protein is CASSPGAGTVGAEAFF.

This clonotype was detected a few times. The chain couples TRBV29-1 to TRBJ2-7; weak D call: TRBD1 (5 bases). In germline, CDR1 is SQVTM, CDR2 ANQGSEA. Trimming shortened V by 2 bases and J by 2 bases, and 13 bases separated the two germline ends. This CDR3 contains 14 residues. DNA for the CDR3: TGCAGCGTTGAATCGGCAGGGTCAACCTACGAGCAGTACTTC. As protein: CSVESAGSTYEQYF.

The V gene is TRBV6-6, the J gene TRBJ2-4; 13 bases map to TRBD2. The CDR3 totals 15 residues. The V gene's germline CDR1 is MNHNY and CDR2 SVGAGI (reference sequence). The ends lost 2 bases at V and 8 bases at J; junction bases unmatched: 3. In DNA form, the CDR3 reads TGTGCCAGCAGTTACCCCGGGACTAGCGGGGACATTCAGTACTTC. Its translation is CASSYPGTSGDIQYF.

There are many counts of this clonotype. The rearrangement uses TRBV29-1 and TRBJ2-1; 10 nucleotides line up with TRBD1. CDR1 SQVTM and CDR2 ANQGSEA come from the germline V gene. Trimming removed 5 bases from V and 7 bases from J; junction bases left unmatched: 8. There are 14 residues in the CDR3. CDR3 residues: CSVPGQGLLNEQFF. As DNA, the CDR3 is TGCAGCGTTCCGGGACAGGGGCTTCTAAATGAGCAGTTCTTC.

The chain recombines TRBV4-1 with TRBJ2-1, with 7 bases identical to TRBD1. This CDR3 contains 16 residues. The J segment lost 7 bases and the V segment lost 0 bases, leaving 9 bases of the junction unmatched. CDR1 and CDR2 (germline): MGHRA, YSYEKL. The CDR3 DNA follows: TGCGCCAGCAGCCAAGATATCGACAGGGTTACGAATGAGCAGTTCTTC. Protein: CASSQDIDRVTNEQFF.

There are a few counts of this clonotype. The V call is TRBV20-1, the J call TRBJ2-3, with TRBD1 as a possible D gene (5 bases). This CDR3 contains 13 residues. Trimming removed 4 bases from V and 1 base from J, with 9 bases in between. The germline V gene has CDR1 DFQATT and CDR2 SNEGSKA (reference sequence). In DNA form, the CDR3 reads TGCAGTGCTATAGTCAGGGGCACAGATACGCAGTATTTT. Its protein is CSAIVRGTDTQYF.

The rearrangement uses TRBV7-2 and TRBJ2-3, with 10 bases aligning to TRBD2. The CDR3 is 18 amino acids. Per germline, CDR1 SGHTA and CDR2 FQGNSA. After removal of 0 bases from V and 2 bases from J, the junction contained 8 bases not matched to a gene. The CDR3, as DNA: TGTGCCAGCAGCTTAGCCTGGTCTAGCGGGGGTCACACAGATACGCAGTATTTT. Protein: CASSLAWSSGGHTDTQYF.

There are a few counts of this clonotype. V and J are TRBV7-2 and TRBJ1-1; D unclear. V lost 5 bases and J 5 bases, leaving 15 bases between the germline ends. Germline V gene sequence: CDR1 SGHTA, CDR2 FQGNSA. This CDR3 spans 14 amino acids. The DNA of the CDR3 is TGTGCCAGCAGCCCGGCGCTGGAAGTAACTGAAGCTTTCTTT. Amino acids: CASSPALEVTEAFF.

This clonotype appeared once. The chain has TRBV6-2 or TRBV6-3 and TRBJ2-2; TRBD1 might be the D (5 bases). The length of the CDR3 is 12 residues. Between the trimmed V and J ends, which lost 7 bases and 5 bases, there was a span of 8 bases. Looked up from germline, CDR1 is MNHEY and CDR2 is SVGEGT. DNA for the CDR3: TGTGCCAGCACCCAGGGTACCGGGGAGCTGTTTTTT. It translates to CASTQGTGELFF.

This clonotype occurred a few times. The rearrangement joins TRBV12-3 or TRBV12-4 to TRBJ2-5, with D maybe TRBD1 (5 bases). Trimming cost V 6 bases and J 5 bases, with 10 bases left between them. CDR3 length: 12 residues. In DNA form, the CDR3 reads TGTGCCAGCAGGACAGCGTTGGAGACCCAGTACTTC. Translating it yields CASRTALETQYF.

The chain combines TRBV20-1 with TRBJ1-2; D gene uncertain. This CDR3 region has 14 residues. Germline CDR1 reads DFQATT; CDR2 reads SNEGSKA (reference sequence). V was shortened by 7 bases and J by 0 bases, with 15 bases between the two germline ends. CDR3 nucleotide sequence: TGCAGTGTCCAGTGGCGGAAGCCTAACTATGGCTACACCTTC. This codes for CSVQWRKPNYGYTF.

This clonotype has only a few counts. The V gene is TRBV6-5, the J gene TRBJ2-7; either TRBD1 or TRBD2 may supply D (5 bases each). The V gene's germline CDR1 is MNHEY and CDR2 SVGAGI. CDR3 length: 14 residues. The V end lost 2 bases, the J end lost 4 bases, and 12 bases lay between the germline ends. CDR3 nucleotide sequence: TGTGCCAGCAGTTACAATCGGGGCCAATACGAGCAGTACTTC. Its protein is CASSYNRGQYEQYF.

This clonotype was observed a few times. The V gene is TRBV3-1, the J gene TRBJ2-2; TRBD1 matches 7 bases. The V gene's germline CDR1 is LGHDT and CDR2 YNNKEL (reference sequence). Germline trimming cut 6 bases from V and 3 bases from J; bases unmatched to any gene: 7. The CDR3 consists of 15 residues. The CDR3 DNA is TGTGCCAGCAGACTCAGGGGGTCCGACACCGGGGAGCTGTTTTTT. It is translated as CASRLRGSDTGELFF.

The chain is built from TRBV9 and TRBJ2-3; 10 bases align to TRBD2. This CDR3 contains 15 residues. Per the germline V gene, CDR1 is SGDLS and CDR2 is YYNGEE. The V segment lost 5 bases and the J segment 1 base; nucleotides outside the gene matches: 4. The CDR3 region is CASSAGTSGTDTQYF. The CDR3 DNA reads TGTGCCAGCAGTGCCGGGACTAGCGGCACAGATACGCAGTATTTT.

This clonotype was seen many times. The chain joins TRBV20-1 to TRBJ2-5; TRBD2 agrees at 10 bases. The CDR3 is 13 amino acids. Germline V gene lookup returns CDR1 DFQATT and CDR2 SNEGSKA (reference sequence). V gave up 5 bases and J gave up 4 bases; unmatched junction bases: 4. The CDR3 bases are TGCAGTGCTCCACTAGCGGGGTTAGAGACCCAGTACTTC. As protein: CSAPLAGLETQYF.